This T cell receptor (beta chain) was found in a study of blood T cell repertoires in COVID-19. The sample holds a few counts of this clone. V was cut by 0 bases and J by 5 bases, with 14 bases left in between. This CDR3 contains 15 residues. Germline assignment: CDR1 SGHRS and CDR2 YFSETQ. The protocol was immunoSEQ multiplex PCR, while the TCRdb copy is restricted to in-frame clones and leaves out a portion. The sample gives 270,000 or so clones, approximately 85% of which show up once; less than 8.5% is in the top ten. Grouping used clinical history reported by participants in a survey and questionnaire.

This receptor was obtained from a woman in her fifties or sixties who had been exposed to COVID-19. The sample consisted of PBMCs or T cells enriched from blood (not recorded which). The chain carries TRBV5-1 and TRBJ1-1; D call uncertain. The CDR3 nucleotides read TGCGCCAGCAGCTTGGCCCAGGTTGGTGGAACTGAAGCTTTCTTT. This encodes CASSLAQVGGTEAFF. Drawing the rest from reference TRBV5-1 and TRBJ1-1, the complete variable domain is KAGVTQTPRYLIKTRGQQVTLSCSPISGHRSVSWYQQTPGQGLQFLFEYFSETQRNKGNFPGRFSGRQFSNSRSEMNVSTLELGDSALYLCASSLAQVGGTEAFFGQGTRLTVV.